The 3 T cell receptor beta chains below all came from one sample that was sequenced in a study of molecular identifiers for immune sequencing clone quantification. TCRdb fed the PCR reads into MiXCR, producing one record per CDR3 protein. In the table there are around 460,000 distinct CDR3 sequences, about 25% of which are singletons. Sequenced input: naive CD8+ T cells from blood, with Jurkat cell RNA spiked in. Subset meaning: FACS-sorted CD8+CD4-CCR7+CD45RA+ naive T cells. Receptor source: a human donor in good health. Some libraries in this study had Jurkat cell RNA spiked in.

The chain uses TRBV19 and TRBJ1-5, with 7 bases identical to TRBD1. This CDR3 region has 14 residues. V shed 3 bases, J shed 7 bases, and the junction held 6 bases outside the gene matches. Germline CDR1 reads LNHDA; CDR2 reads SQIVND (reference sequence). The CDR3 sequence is CASSMGQFGQPQHF. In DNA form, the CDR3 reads TGTGCCAGTAGTATGGGACAGTTCGGACAGCCCCAGCATTTT.

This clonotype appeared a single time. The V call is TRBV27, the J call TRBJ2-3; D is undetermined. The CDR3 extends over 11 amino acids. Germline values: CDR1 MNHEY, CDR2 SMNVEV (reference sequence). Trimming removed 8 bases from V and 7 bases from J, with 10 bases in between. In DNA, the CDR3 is TGTGCCAGCCAATATGAACATACGCAGTATTTT. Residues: CASQYEHTQYF.

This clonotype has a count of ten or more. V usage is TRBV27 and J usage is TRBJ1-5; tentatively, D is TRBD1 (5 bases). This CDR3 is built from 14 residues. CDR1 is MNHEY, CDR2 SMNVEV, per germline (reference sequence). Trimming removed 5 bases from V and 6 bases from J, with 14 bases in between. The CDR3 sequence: CASSPRGGAQPQHF. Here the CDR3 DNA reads TGTGCCAGCAGTCCCCGTGGCGGGGCTCAGCCCCAGCATTTT.